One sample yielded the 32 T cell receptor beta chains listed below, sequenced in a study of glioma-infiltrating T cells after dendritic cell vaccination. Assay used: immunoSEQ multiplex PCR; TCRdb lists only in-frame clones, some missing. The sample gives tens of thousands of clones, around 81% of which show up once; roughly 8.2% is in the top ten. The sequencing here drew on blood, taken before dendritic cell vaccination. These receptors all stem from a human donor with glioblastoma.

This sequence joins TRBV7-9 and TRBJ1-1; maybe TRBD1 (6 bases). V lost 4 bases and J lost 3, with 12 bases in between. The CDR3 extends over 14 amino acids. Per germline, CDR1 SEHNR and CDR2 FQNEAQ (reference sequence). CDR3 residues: CASSSDRTHTEAFF. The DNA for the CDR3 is TGTGCCAGCAGCTCAGACAGGACTCACACTGAAGCTTTCTTT. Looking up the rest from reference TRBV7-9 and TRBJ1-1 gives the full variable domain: DTGVSQNPRHKITKRGQNVTFRCDPISEHNRLYWYRQTLGQGPEFLTYFQNEAQLEKSRLLSDRFSAERPKGSFSTLEIQRTEQGDSAMYLCASSSDRTHTEAFFGQGTRLTVV.

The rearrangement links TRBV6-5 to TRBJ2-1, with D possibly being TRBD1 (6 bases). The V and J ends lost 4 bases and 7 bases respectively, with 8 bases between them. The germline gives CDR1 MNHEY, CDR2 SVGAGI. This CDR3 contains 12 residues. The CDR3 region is CASSSDRNEQFF. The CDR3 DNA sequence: TGTGCCAGCAGTTCCGACAGGAATGAGCAGTTCTTC.

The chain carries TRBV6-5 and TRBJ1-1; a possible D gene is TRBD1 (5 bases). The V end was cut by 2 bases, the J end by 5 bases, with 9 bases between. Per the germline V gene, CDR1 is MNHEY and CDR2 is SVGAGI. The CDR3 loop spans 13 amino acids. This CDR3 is CASSYRGLTEAFF. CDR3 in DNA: TGTGCCAGCAGTTACAGGGGATTGACTGAAGCTTTCTTT.

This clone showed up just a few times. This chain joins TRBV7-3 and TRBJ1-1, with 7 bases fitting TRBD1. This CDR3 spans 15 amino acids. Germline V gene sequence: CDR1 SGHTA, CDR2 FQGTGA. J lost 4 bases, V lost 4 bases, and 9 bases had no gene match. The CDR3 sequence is CASSSRTGERTEAFF. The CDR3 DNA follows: TGTGCCAGCAGCTCACGCACAGGGGAGCGCACTGAAGCTTTCTTT.

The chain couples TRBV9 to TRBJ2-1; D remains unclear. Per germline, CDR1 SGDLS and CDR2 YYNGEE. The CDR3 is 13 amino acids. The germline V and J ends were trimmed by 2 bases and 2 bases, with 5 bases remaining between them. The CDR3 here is CASSVETYNEQFF. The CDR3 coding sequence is TGTGCCAGCAGCGTTGAGACCTACAATGAGCAGTTCTTC. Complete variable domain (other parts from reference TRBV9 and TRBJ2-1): DSGVTQTPKHLITATGQRVTLRCSPRSGDLSVYWYQQSLDQGLQFLIQYYNGEERAKGNILERFSAQQFPDLHSELNLSSLELGDSALYFCASSVETYNEQFFGPGTRLTVL.

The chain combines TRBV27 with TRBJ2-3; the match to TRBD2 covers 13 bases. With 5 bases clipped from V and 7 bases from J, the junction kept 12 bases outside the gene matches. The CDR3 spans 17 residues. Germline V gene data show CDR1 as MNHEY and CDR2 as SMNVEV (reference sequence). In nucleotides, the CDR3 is TGTGCCAGCAGTCCTCAAGAGACTAGCGGGGGGATGTATACGCAGTATTTT. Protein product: CASSPQETSGGMYTQYF.

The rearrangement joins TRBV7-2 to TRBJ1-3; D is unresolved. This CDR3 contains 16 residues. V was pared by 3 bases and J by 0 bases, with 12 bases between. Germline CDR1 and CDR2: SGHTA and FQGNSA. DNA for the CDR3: TGTGCCAGCAGCTTCCGAGACACATACTCTGGAAACACCATATATTTT. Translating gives CASSFRDTYSGNTIYF.

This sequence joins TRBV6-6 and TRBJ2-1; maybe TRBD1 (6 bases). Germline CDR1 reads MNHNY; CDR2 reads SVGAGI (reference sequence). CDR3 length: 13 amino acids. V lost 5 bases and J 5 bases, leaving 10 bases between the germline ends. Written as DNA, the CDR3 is TGTGCCAGCAGTGACAGGTTGGACAATGAGCAGTTCTTC. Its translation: CASSDRLDNEQFF.

The CDR3 sequence is CASSFRTGEETQYF. The DNA for the CDR3 is TGTGCCAGCAGCTTTAGGACAGGGGAAGAGACCCAGTACTTC. The chain couples TRBV11-2 to TRBJ2-5; 9 bases line up with TRBD1. Germline CDR1 reads SGHAT; CDR2 reads FQNNGV. CDR3 length: 14 amino acids. V shed 3 bases, J shed 3 bases, and the junction held 2 bases outside the gene matches.

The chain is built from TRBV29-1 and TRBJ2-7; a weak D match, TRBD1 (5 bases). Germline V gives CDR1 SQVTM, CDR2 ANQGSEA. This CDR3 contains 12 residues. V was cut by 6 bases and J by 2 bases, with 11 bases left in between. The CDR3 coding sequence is TGCAGCGTGTCCCGACAGCCCTACGAGCAGTACTTC. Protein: CSVSRQPYEQYF.

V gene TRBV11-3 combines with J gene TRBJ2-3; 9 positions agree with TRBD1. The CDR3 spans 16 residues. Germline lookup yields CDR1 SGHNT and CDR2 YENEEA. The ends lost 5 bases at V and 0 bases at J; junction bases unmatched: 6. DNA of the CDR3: TGTGCCAGCAGCGCCCAGACAGGGGGTAGCACAGATACGCAGTATTTT. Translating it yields CASSAQTGGSTDTQYF.

Here the CDR3 reads CASSLGPTSRDTGELFF. CDR3 bases: TGTGCCAGCAGCTTGGGTCCGACTAGCCGGGATACCGGGGAGCTGTTTTTT. The J gene is TRBJ2-2, the V gene TRBV5-6; 7 nucleotides agree with TRBD2. Trimming cost V 0 bases and J 5 bases; bases outside gene matches: 10. The CDR3 spans 17 residues. Germline-derived CDR1 and CDR2 are SGHDT and YYEEEE.

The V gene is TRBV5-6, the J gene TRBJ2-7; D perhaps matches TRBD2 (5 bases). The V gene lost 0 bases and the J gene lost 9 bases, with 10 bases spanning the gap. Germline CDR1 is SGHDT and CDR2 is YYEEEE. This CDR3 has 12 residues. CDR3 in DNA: TGTGCCAGCAGCTTGGGGTCGAGCGGGCAGTACTTC. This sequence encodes CASSLGSSGQYF.

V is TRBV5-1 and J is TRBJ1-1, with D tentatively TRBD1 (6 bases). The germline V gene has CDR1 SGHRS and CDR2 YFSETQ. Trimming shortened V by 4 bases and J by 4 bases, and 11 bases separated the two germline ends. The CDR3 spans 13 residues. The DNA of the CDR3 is TGCGCCAGCAGCCCAACAGGGTTCACTGAAGCTTTCTTT. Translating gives CASSPTGFTEAFF.

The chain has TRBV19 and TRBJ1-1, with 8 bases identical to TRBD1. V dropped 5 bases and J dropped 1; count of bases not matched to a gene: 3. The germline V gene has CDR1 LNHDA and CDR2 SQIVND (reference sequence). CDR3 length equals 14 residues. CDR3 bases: TGTGCCAGTAGTTTGGGACAGGAGAACACTGAAGCTTTCTTT. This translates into CASSLGQENTEAFF.

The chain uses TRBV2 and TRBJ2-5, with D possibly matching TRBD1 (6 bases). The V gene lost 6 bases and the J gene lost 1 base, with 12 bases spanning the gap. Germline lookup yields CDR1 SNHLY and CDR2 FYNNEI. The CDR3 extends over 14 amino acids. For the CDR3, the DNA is TGTGCCAGCAGCTACCTGACAGGCCAAGAGACCCAGTACTTC. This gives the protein CASSYLTGQETQYF.

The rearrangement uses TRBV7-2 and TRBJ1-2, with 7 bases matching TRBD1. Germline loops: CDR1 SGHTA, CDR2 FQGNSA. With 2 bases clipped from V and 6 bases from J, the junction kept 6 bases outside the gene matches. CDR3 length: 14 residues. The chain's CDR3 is CASSLRGQGNGYTF. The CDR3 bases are TGTGCCAGCAGCTTAAGGGGGCAGGGGAATGGCTACACCTTC.

As DNA, the CDR3 is TGTGCCAGCCACCGGGACAGGAGGTATGGCTACACCTTC. Its protein product is CASHRDRRYGYTF. The chain couples TRBV2 to TRBJ1-2, with TRBD1 identical over 8 bases. Germline loops: CDR1 SNHLY, CDR2 FYNNEI. The CDR3 has 13 residues. V shed 8 bases and J 5 bases; nucleotides not matched to a gene: 7.

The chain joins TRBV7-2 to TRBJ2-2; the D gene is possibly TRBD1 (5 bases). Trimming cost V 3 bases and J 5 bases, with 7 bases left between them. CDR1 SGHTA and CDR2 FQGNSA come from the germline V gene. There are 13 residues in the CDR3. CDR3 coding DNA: TGTGCCAGCAGCTTCCAGGGAACCGGGGAGCTGTTTTTT. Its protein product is CASSFQGTGELFF.

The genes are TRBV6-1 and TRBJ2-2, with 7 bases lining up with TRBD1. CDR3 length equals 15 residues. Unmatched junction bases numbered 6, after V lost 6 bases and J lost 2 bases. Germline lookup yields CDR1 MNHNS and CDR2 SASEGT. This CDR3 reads CASRDRMGNTGELFF. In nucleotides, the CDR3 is TGTGCCAGCAGGGACAGGATGGGAAACACCGGGGAGCTGTTTTTT.

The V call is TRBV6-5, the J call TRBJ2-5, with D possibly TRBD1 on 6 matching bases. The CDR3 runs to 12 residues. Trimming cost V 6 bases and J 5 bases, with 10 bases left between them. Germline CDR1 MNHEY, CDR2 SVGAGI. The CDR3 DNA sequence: TGTGCCAGCAGGGCAGGGGAGGAGACCCAGTACTTC. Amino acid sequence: CASRAGEETQYF.

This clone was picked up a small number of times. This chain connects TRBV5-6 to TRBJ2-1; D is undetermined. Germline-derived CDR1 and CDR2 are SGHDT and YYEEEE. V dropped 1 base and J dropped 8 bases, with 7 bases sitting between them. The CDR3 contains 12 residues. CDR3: CASSLLRDEQFF. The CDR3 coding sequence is TGTGCCAGCAGCTTGCTCCGGGATGAGCAGTTCTTC.

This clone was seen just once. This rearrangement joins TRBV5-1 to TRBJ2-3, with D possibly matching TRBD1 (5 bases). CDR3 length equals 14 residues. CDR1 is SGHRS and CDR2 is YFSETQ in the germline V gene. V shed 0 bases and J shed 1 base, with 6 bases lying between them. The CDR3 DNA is TGCGCCAGCAGCTTGGAAGGGGGCACAGATACGCAGTATTTT. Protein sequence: CASSLEGGTDTQYF.

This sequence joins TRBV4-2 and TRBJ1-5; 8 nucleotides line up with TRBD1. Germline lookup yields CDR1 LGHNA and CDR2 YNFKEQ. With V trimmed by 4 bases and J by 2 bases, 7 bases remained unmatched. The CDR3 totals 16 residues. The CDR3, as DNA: TGTGCCAGCAGCCCGGAAGACAGGGGTGGCAATCAGCCCCAGCATTTT. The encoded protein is CASSPEDRGGNQPQHF.

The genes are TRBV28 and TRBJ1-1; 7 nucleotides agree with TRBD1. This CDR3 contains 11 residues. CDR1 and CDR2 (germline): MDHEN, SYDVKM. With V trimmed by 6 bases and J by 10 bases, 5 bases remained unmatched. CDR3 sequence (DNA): TGTGCCAGCAGCAGAACAGGGGTAGCTTTCTTT. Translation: CASSRTGVAFF.

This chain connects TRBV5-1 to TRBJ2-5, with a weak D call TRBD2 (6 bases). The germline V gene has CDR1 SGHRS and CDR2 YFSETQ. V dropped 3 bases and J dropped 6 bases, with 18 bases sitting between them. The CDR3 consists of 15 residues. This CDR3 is CASSWGEQLRKTQYF. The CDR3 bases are TGCGCCAGCAGCTGGGGGGAACAGTTGCGGAAGACCCAGTACTTC.

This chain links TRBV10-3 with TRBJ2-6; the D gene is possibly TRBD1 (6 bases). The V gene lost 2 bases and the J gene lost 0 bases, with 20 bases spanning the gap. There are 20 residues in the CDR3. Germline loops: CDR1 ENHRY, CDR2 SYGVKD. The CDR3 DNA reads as TGTGCCATCAGTGAGCCGAACAGGACAGCAAGGAGCTCTGGGGCCAACGTCCTGACTTTC. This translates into CAISEPNRTARSSGANVLTF.

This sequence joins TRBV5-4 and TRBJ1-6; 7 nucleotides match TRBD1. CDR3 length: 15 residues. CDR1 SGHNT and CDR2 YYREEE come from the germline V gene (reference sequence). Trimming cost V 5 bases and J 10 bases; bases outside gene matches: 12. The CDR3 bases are TGTGCCAGCAGTCGGGACAGTTATGGCGAATCACCCCTCCACTTT. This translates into CASSRDSYGESPLHF.

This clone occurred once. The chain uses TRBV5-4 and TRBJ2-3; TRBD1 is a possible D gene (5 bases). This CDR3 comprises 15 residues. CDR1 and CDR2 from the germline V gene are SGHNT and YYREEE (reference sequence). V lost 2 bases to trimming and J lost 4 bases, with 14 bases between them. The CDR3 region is CASSFNTGGADTQYF. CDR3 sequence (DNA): TGTGCCAGCAGCTTCAACACAGGTGGGGCAGATACGCAGTATTTT. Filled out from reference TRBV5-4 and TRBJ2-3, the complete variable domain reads ETGVTQSPTHLIKTRGQQVTLRCSSQSGHNTVSWYQQALGQGPQFIFQYYREEENGRGNFPPRFSGLQFPNYSSELNVNALELDDSALYLCASSFNTGGADTQYFGPGTRLTVL.

The CDR3, as DNA: TGTGCCAGTAGTATCTCCAGGGGCCCCTACGAGCAGTACTTC. Its protein product is CASSISRGPYEQYF. The rearrangement uses TRBV19 and TRBJ2-7; TRBD1 might be the D (6 bases). V was pared by 3 bases and J by 2 bases, with 11 bases between. Germline-derived CDR1 and CDR2 are LNHDA and SQIVND (reference sequence). This CDR3 has 14 residues. Combining the CDR3 with reference TRBV19 and TRBJ2-7 gives the whole variable domain DGGITQSPKYLFRKEGQNVTLSCEQNLNHDAMYWYRQDPGQGLRLIYYSQIVNDFQKGDIAEGYSVSREKKESFPLTVTSAQKNPTAFYLCASSISRGPYEQYFGPGTRLTVT.

CDR3 region: CASSLGLAGVADTQYF. The CDR3 coding sequence is TGTGCCAGCAGCTTAGGCCTAGCGGGGGTCGCAGATACGCAGTATTTT. This chain uses TRBV7-2 with TRBJ2-3, with TRBD2 matching over 10 bases. Germline V CDR1 and CDR2: SGHTA, FQGNSA. The J segment lost 4 bases and the V segment lost 1 base, leaving 5 bases of the junction unmatched. CDR3 length equals 16 residues. Complete variable domain (other parts from reference TRBV7-2 and TRBJ2-3): GAGVSQSPSNKVTEKGKDVELRCDPISGHTALYWYRQSLGQGLEFLIYFQGNSAPDKSGLPSDRFSAERTGGSVSTLTIQRTQQEDSAVYLCASSLGLAGVADTQYFGPGTRLTVL.

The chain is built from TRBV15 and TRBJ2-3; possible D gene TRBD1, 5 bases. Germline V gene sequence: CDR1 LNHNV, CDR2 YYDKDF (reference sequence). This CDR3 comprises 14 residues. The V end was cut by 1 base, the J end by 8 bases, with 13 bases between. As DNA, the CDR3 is TGTGCCACCAGCAGAGCAGGGTTATACGGTACGCAGTATTTT. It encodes CATSRAGLYGTQYF.